One sample yielded the 7 T cell receptor beta chains listed below, sequenced in a study of tumor and adjacent non-tumor tissue in lung cancer. The template was RNA from unsorted bulk tissue. Distant lung tissue was collected more than 3 cm away from the tumor edge. A modified ARM-PCR protocol with three rounds of nested PCR amplified TCRbeta. MiXCR, applied by TCRdb to the multiplex PCR reads, yields one record per CDR3 protein. This sample yields more than 35,000 distinct CDR3 sequences, of which 60% to 70% are seen a single time; under 20% belongs to the top ten. Sequenced: distant non-tumor lung tissue. These receptors all come from a woman aged 40 to 50 with non-small cell lung cancer.

In its sample, this clonotype was seen many times. This sequence joins TRBV6-5 and TRBJ1-4; D is unclear. The CDR3 has 13 residues. The V and J ends lost 2 bases and 5 bases respectively, with 6 bases between them. Looked up from germline, CDR1 is MNHEY and CDR2 is SVGAGI. CDR3 region: CASSYRLNEKLFF. In DNA, the CDR3 is TGTGCCAGCAGTTACCGGCTGAATGAAAAACTGTTTTTT.

In its sample, this clonotype was seen many times. The chain carries TRBV29-1 and TRBJ2-3; D call uncertain. Trimming removed 1 base from V and 0 bases from J, with 14 bases in between. Germline CDR1 SQVTM, CDR2 ANQGSEA. The CDR3 runs to 16 residues. The DNA of the CDR3 is TGCAGCGTTGAAGGTGGACCGGATGCTAGCACAGATACGCAGTATTTT. As protein: CSVEGGPDASTDTQYF.

About this clonotype itself: At one end the junction does not follow the germline gene, possibly because of a read error. The chain couples TRBV5-1 to TRBJ2-6; a weak D match, TRBD2 (6 bases). Germline CDR1 reads SGHRS; CDR2 reads YFSETQ. There are 15 residues in the CDR3. CDR3 coding DNA: TGCGCCGGCAGATCGCGGAGGGAAGGGGCCAACGTCCTGACTTTC. It specifies CAGRSRREGANVLTF. Filled out from reference TRBV5-1 and TRBJ2-6, the complete variable domain reads KAGVTQTPRYLIKTRGQQVTLSCSPISGHRSVSWYQQTPGQGLQFLFEYFSETQRNKGNFPGRFSGRQFSNSRSEMNVSTLELGDSALYLCAGRSRREGANVLTFGAGSRLTVL.

As for this clonotype: The junction shows a germline mismatch at one end, possibly a read error. The rearrangement joins TRBV11-2 to TRBJ2-6, with D possibly being TRBD1 (5 bases). Germline CDR1 SGHAT, CDR2 FQNNGV. The CDR3 is 16 amino acids. In DNA form, the CDR3 reads TGTGCCAGCAGCTGGTTAGACCCCTCTGGGGCCAACGTCCTGACCTTC. Its translation: CASSWLDPSGANVLTF.

The chain carries TRBV11-3 and TRBJ2-1, with D tentatively TRBD2 (6 bases). V gave up 5 bases and J gave up 5 bases, with 19 bases separating them. CDR3 length: 16 residues. Germline lookup yields CDR1 SGHNT and CDR2 YENEEA. CDR3 protein: CASSDSGVEANNEQFF. The CDR3 DNA reads TGTGCCAGCAGCGATTCGGGAGTAGAGGCCAACAATGAGCAGTTCTTC.

As for this clonotype: A read error may account for a junction end that differs from germline. The rearrangement links TRBV6-2 or TRBV6-3 to TRBJ2-2; D ambiguous. The CDR3 has 15 amino acids. CDR1 is MNHEY and CDR2 is SVGEGT in the germline V gene. The CDR3 nucleotides are TGCGCCAGCAGTTACAACGGAGCGAACACCGGGGAGCTGTTTTTT. Translation gives CASSYNGANTGELFF.

This clonotype was counted a few times. The chain is built from TRBV19 and TRBJ1-1; D remains unclear. Germline values: CDR1 LNHDA, CDR2 SQIVND (reference sequence). With 6 bases removed from V and 0 bases from J, the gap between germline ends came to 11 bases. This CDR3 is 14 amino acids long. The DNA for the CDR3 is TGTGCCAGTAGAGTCCTCTTCGTGAACACTGAAGCTTTCTTT. This translates into CASRVLFVNTEAFF.